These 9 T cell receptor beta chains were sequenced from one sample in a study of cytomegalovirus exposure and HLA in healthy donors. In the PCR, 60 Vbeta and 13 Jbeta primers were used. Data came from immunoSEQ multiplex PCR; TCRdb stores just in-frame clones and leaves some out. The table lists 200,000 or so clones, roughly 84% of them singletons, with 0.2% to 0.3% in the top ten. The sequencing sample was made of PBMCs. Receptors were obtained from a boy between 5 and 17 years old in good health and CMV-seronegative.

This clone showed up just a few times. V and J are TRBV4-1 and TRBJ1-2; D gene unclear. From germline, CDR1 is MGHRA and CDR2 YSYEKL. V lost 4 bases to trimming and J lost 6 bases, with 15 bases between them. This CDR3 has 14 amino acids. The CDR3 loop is CASSRSGFTHGYTF. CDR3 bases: TGCGCCAGCAGCCGAAGTGGTTTCACTCATGGCTACACCTTC.

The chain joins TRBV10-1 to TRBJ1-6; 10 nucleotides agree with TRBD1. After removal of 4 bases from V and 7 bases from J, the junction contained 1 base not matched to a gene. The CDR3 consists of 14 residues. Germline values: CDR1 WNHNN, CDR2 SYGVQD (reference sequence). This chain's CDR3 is CASSGTGGNSPLHF. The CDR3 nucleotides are TGCGCCAGCAGTGGGACAGGGGGGAATTCACCCCTCCACTTT.

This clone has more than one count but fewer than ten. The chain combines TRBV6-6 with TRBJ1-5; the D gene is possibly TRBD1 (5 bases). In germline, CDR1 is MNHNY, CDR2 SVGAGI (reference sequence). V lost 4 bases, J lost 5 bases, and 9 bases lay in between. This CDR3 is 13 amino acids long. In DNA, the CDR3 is TGTGCCAGCAGTTGGGCGGGGGATCAGCCCCAGCATTTT. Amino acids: CASSWAGDQPQHF.

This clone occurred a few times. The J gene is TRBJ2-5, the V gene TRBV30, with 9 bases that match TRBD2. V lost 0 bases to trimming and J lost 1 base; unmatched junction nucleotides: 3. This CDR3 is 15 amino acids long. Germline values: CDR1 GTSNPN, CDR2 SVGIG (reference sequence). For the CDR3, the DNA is TGTGCCTGGAGTGTAGGTAGCGGGAGCCAAGAGACCCAGTACTTC. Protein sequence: CAWSVGSGSQETQYF.

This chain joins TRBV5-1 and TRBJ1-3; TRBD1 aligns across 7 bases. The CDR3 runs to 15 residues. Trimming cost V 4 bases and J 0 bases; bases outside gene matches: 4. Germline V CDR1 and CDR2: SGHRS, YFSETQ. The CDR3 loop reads CASSKTGNSGNTIYF. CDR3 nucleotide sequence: TGCGCCAGCAGCAAGACAGGGAACTCTGGAAACACCATATATTTT.

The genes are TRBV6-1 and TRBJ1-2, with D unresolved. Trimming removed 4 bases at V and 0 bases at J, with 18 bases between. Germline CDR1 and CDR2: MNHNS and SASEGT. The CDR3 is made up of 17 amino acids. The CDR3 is CASSALIGQPANYGYTF. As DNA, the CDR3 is TGTGCCAGCAGTGCTCTTATTGGGCAGCCGGCTAACTATGGCTACACCTTC.

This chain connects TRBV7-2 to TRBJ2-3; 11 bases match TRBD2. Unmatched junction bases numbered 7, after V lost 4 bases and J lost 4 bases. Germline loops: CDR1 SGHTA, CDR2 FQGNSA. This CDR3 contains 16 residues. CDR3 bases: TGTGCCAGCAGCTCTCTAGCGGGGGGCGGCCCAGATACGCAGTATTTT. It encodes CASSSLAGGGPDTQYF. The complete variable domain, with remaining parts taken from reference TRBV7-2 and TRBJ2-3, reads GAGVSQSPSNKVTEKGKDVELRCDPISGHTALYWYRQSLGQGLEFLIYFQGNSAPDKSGLPSDRFSAERTGGSVSTLTIQRTQQEDSAVYLCASSSLAGGGPDTQYFGPGTRLTVL.

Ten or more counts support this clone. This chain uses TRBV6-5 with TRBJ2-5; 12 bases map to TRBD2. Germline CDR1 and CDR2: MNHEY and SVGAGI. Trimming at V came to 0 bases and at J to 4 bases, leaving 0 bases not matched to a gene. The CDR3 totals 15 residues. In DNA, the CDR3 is TGTGCCAGCAGTTACTCGACTAGCGGGGGAGAGACCCAGTACTTC. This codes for CASSYSTSGGETQYF.

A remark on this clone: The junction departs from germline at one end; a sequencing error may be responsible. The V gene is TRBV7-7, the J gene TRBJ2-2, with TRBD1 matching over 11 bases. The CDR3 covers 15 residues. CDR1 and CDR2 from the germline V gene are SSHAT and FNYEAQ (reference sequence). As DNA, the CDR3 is TGTGCTAGCAGTAGGGACAGGGGGATCACCGGGGAGCTGTTTTTT. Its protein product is CASSRDRGITGELFF.